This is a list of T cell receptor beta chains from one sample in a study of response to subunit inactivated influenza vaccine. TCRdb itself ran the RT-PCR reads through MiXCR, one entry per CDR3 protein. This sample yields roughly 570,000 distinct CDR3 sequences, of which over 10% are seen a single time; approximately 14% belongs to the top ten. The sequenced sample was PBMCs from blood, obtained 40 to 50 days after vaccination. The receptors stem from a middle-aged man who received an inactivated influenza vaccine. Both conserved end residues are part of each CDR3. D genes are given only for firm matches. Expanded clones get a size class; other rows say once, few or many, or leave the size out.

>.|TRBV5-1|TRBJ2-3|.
TGCGCCAGCACCTATTCGGGAACAGATACGCAGTATTTT
CASTYSGTDTQYF
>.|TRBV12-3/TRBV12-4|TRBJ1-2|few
TGTGCCAGCAGTGTTGCCTACTCCTATGGCTACACCTTC
CASSVAYSYGYTF
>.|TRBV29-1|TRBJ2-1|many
TGCAGCGTTGGACAGGTACCCGATGAGCAGTTCTTC
CSVGQVPDEQFF
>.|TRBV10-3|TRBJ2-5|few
TGTGCCATCCAATCTAGTATTCAGGAGACCCAGTACTTC
CAIQSSIQETQYF
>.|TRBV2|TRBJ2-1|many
TGTGCCAGCAGAACGGCGGACCTACCACCCAATGAGCAGTTCTTC
CASRTADLPPNEQFF
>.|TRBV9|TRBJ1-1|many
TGTGCCAGCAGCGTAGGTCCCAGGAACACTGAAGCTTTCTTT
CASSVGPRNTEAFF
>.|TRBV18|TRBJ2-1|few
TGTGCCAGCTCACCACCGGCATTAGGTGGGCAGTTCTTC
CASSPPALGGQFF
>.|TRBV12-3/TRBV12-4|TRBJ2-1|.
TGTGCCAGCAGTTTAGCGCACGAGGACTACAATGAGCAGTTCTTC
CASSLAHEDYNEQFF
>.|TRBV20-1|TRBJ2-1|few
TGCAGTGCCGAACTAGGAACCTACAATGAGCAGTTCTTC
CSAELGTYNEQFF
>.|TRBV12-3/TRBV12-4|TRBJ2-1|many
TGTGCCAGCAGTCTCGTAAGGGGTGAGCAGTTCTTC
CASSLVRGEQFF
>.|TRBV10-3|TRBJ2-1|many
TGTGCCATCAGGGACACATTAGCATACAATGAGCAGTTCTTC
CAIRDTLAYNEQFF
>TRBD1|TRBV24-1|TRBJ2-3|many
TGTGCCACCAGTGACCCTACAAACAGGGGCGATACGCAGTATTTT
CATSDPTNRGDTQYF
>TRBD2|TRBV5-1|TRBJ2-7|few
TGCGCCAGCAGCCTCCGGGCGGGAGGTCGCGAGCAGTACTTC
CASSLRAGGREQYF
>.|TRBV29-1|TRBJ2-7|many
TGCAGCGTTGTTCGAGACAGACGTGGAGAGCAGTACTTC
CSVVRDRRGEQYF
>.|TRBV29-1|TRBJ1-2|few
TGCAGCGTTGAGCCCTCGACAGAAACCTCTTATGGCTACACCTTC
CSVEPSTETSYGYTF
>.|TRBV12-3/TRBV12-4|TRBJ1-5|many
TGTGCCAGCAGTACAACGGGTCAGCCCCAGCATTTT
CASSTTGQPQHF
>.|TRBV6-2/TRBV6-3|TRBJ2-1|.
TGTGCCAGCAGTTACGGGTGGAACAATGAGCAGTTCTTC
CASSYGWNNEQFF
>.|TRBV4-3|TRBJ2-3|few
TGCGCCAGCAGCCAAGGTCTACAAACGACCACAGATACGCAGTATTTT
CASSQGLQTTTDTQYF
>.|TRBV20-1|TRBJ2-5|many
TGCAGTGCTCAACCCGCCAACTCCCAAGAGACCCAGTACTTC
CSAQPANSQETQYF
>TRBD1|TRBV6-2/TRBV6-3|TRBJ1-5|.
TGTGCCAGCAGTTACGAAACTGGACAGGGCGGGAATCAGCCCCAGCATTTT
CASSYETGQGGNQPQHF
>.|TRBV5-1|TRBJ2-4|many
TGCGCCAGCAGCTTGGGAGAGCCTGACATTCAGTACTTC
CASSLGEPDIQYF
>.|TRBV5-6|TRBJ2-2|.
TGTGCCAGCAGCTCCTTTGGGGGGGGCGGTTTCACCGAGAACACCGGGGAGCTGTTTTTT
CASSSFGGGGFTENTGELFF
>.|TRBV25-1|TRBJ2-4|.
TGTGCCTCCAGAGAGGGGAACATTCAGTACTTC
CASREGNIQYF
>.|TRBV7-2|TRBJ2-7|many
TGTGCCAGCAGCCCCATAACAGCCTACGAGCAGTACTTC
CASSPITAYEQYF
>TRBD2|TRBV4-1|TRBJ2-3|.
TGCGCCAGCAGCCAAGTCTGGACTAGCGCTAGCACAGATACGCAGTATTTT
CASSQVWTSASTDTQYF
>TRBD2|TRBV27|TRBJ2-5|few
TGTGCCAGCAGTATTGGGACTAGCGGGAGGGCCGGGGCCCAGTACTTC
CASSIGTSGRAGAQYF
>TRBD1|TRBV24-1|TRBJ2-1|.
TGTGCCACCAGTGACCCCCACCCACAGGGAAGGGGGCATGAGCAGTTCTTC
CATSDPHPQGRGHEQFF
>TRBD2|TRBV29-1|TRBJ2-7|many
TGCAGCCCTATAGCGGGAGCGGCCTACGAGCAGTACTTC
CSPIAGAAYEQYF
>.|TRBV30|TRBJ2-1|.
TGTGCCTGGAGTGAGAATGAGCAGTTCTTC
CAWSENEQFF
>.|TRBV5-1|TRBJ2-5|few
TGCGCCAGCAGGAGCACGGGGTGGCTGGAGACCCAGTACTTC
CASRSTGWLETQYF
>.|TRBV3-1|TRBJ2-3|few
TGTGCCAGCAGCTTCCTCGGACTAGTCGGGGGCATAGATACGCAGTATTTT
CASSFLGLVGGIDTQYF
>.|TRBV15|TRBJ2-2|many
TGTGCCACCAGCAGAGATATGATCCCTCCGGGGGAGCTGTTTTTT
CATSRDMIPPGELFF
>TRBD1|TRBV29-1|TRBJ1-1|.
TGCAGCGTTGATTTGGGCAGGGGGCTCCTTGAAGCTTTCTTT
CSVDLGRGLLEAFF
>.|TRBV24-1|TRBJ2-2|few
TGTGCCACCAGTGATCGTCAGTTCTCCGGGGAGCTGTTTTTT
CATSDRQFSGELFF
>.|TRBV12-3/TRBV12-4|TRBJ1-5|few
TGTGCCAGCAGTTCGAAGGTGGGGCAGCCCCAGCATTTT
CASSSKVGQPQHF
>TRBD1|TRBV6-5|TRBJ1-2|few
TGTGCCAGCAGTAACGGACAGGGGAACGGCTACACCTTC
CASSNGQGNGYTF
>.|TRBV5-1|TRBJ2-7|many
TGCGCCAGCAGCTTGGGGCGTGTCAGTCTTAGCTCCTACGAGCAGTACTTC
CASSLGRVSLSSYEQYF
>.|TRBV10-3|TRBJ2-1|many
TGTGCCATCAGTGAATGGGGAGCGACCTATGAGCAGTTCTTC
CAISEWGATYEQFF
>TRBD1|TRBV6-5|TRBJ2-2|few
TGTGCCAGCAGTTTACGAGGACAGGCGAACACCGGGGAGCTGTTTTTT
CASSLRGQANTGELFF
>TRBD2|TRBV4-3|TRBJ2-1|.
TGCGCCAGCAGCCAAGATGGAGGACTAGCGTTTAATGAGCAGTTCTTC
CASSQDGGLAFNEQFF
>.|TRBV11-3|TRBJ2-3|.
TGTGCCAGCAGTTCCGGACGGGGCACAGATACGCAGTATTTT
CASSSGRGTDTQYF
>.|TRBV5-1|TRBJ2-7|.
TGCGCCAGCAGCCCAAACGGACCGTTCTCCTACGAGCAGTACTTC
CASSPNGPFSYEQYF
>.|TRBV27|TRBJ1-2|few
TGTGCCAGCAGTTCCACAGGGTTGACGGGCTATGGCTACACCTTC
CASSSTGLTGYGYTF
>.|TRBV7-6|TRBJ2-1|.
TGTGCCAGCAGCTTAGGGGGACTCACTAGGGAGCAGTTCTTC
CASSLGGLTREQFF
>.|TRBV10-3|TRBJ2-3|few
TGTGCCATCAGGAGGGACAGCACAGATACGCAGTATTTT
CAIRRDSTDTQYF
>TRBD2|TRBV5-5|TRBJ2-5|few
TGTGCCAGCAGCCCACGGGGGGGCGAGGAGACCCAGTACTTC
CASSPRGGEETQYF
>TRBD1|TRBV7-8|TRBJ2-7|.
TGTGCCAGCAGCCAGAGAACGGGACAGGCGTACTACGAGCAGTACTTC
CASSQRTGQAYYEQYF
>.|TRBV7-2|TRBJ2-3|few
TGTGCCAGCAGCTTTTTGGACTACTTTACAGATACGCAGTATTTT
CASSFLDYFTDTQYF
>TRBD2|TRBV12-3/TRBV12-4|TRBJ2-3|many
TGTGCCAGCAGGTCGTCTAGCGGGAGGGCCGGAGATACGCAGTATTTT
CASRSSSGRAGDTQYF
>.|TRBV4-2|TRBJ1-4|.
TGTGCCAGCAGCCAAGAGCTCAGGGAATTTGAAAAACTGTTTTTT
CASSQELREFEKLFF
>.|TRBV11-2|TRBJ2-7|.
TGTGCCAGCAGCGCGCGGGTTAATCCGCGTCCCCCCTACGAGCAGTACTTC
CASSARVNPRPPYEQYF
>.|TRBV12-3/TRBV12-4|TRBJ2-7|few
TGTGCCAGCACCTGGCCGGGTGCCTACGAGCAGTACTTC
CASTWPGAYEQYF
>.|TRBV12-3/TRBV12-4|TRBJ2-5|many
TGTGCCAGCAGTCTACGGTACCTCCAAGAGACCCAGTACTTC
CASSLRYLQETQYF
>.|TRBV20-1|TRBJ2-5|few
TGCAGTGCTAGAGACATCGGGCTGGGAATTGAGACCCAGTACTTC
CSARDIGLGIETQYF
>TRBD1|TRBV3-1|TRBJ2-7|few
TGTGCCAGCAGCCAAACGGACAGGTACGAGCAGTACTTC
CASSQTDRYEQYF
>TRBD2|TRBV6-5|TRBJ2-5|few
TGTGCCAGCAGTTACGCGGGACTAGCGGGGGGCCGAGAGACCCAGTACTTC
CASSYAGLAGGRETQYF
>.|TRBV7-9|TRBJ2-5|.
TGTGCCAGCAGACTGACGGGGTTGGAGACCCAGTACTTC
CASRLTGLETQYF
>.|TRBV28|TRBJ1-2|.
TGTGCCAGCAGATCTACAGCCTTCGGGGCAGGGTATGGCTACACCTTC
CASRSTAFGAGYGYTF